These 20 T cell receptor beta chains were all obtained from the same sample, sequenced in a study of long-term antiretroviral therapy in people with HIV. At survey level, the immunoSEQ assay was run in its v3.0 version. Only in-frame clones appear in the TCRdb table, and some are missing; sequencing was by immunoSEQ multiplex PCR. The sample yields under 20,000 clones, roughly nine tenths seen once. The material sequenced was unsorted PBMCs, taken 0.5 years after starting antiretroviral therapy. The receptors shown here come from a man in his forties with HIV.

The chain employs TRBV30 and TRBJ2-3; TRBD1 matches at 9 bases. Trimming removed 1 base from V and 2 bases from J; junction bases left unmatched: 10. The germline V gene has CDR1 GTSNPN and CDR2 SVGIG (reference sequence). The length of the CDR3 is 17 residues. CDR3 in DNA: TGTGCCTGGAGTGCCGGGACAGGGATGTTAACCACAGATACGCAGTATTTT. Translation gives CAWSAGTGMLTTDTQYF.

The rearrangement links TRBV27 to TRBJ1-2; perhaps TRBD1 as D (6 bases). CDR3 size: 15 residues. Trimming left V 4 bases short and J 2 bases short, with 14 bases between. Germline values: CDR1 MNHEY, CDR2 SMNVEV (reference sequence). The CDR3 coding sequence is TGTGCCAGCAGTTCTTGGGACAAACAAAACTATGGCTACACCTTC. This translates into CASSSWDKQNYGYTF.

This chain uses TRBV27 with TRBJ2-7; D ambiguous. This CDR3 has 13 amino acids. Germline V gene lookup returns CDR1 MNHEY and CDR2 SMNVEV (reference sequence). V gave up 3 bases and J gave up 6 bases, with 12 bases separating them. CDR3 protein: CASSLIANGEQYF. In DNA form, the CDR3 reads TGTGCCAGCAGTTTGATCGCTAATGGCGAGCAGTACTTC.

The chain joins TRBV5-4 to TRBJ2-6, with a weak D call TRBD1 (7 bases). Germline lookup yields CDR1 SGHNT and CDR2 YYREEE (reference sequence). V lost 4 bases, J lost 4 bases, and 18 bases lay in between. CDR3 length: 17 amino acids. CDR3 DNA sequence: TGTGCCAGCAGCGGCGGGACAGTTGGAGTCGGGGCCAACGTCCTGACTTTC. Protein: CASSGGTVGVGANVLTF.

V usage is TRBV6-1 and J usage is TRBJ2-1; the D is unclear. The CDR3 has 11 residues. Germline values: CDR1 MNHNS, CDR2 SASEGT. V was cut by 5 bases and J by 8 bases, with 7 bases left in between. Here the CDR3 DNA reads TGTGCCAGCAGTCATCCGGATGAGCAGTTCTTC. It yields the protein CASSHPDEQFF.

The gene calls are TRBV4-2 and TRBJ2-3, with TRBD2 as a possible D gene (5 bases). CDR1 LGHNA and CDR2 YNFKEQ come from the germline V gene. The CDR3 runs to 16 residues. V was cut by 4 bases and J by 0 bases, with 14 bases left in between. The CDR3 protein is CASSPVGDSSTDTQYF. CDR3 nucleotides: TGTGCCAGCAGCCCCGTCGGGGATTCTAGCACAGATACGCAGTATTTT.

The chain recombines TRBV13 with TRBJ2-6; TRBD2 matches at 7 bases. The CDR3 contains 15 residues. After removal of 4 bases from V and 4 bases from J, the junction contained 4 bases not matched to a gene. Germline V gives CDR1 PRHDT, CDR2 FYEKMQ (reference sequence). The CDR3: CASSWGGAGANVLTF. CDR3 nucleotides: TGTGCCAGCAGCTGGGGAGGGGCCGGGGCCAACGTCCTGACTTTC.

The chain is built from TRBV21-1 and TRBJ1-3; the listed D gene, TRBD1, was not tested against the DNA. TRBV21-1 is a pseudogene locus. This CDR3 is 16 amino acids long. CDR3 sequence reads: CASKGATVCSGNTIYF. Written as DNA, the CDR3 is TGTGCCAGCAAAGGGGCCACAGTCTGCTCTGGAAACACCATATATTTT.

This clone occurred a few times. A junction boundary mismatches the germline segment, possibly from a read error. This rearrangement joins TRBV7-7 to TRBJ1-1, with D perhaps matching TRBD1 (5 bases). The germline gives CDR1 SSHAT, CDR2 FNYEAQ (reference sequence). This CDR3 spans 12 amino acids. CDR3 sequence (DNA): TGTGCCAGCACTCCGCTCGGGACGGACCTTTCCTTT. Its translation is CASTPLGTDLSF.

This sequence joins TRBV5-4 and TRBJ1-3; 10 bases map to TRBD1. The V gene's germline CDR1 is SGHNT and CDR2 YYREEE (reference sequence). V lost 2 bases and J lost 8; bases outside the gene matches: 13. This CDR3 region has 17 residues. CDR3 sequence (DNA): TGTGCCAGCAGCTTAGATACCGGGACAGGGGTAGCGGACACCATATATTTT. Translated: CASSLDTGTGVADTIYF.

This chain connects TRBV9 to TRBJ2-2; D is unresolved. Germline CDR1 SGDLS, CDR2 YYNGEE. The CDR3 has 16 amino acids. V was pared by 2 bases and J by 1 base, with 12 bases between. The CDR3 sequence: CASSVHETQNTGELFF. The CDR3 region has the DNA TGTGCCAGCAGCGTTCATGAGACACAGAACACCGGGGAGCTGTTTTTT.

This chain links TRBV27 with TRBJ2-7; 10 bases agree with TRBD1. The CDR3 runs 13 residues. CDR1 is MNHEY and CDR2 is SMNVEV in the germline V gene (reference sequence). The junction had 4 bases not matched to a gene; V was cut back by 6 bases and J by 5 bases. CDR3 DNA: TGTGCCAGCAGGACAGGGGGCGTCAACGAGCAGTACTTC. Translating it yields CASRTGGVNEQYF.

The CDR3 sequence is CASSRAGDVNEQFF. CDR3 coding DNA: TGTGCCAGCTCACGTGCGGGAGATGTGAATGAGCAGTTCTTC. The V call is TRBV18, the J call TRBJ2-1; 7 positions match TRBD2. This CDR3 contains 14 residues. Trimming removed 4 bases from V and 7 bases from J; junction bases left unmatched: 7. Germline CDR1 reads KGHSH; CDR2 reads LQKENI. The full variable domain, its missing parts supplied by reference TRBV18 and TRBJ2-1, is NAGVMQNPRHLVRRRGQEARLRCSPMKGHSHVYWYRQLPEEGLKFMVYLQKENIIDESGMPKERFSAEFPKEGPSILRIQQVVRGDSAAYFCASSRAGDVNEQFFGPGTRLTVL.

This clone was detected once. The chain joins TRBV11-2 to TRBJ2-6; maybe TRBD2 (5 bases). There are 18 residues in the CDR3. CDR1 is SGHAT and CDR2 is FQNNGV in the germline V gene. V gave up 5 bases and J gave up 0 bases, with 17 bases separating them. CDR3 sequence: CASSRGIGSSSGANVLTF. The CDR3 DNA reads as TGTGCCAGCAGCAGAGGGATCGGGTCCTCCTCTGGGGCCAACGTCCTGACTTTC.

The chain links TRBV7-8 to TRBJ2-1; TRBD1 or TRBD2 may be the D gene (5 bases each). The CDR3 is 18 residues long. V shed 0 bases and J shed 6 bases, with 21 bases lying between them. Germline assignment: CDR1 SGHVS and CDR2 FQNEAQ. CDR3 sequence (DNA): TGTGCCAGCAGCTTAGCGAGTTCCCCGGGACCCCGGGGCAATGAGCAGTTCTTC. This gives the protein CASSLASSPGPRGNEQFF.

The CDR3 region has the DNA TGCAGCGTGGAGACAGGTGTGAACACTGAAGCTTTCTTT. This gives the protein CSVETGVNTEAFF. This rearrangement joins TRBV29-1 to TRBJ1-1; maybe TRBD1 (6 bases). Trimming pared 6 bases from V and 0 bases from J, leaving 11 bases between. The V gene's germline CDR1 is SQVTM and CDR2 ANQGSEA. This CDR3 has 13 residues.

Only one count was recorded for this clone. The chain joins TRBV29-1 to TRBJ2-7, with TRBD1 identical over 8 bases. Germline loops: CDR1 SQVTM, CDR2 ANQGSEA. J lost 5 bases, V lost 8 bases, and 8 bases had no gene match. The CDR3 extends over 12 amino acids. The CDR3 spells CSNDRGIDEQYF. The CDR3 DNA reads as TGCAGCAACGACAGGGGAATCGACGAGCAGTACTTC.

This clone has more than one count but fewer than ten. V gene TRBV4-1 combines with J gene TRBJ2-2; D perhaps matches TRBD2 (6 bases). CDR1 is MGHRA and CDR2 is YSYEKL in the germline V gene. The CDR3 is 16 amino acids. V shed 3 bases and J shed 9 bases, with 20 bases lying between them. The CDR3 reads CASSQTEGLYNRELFF. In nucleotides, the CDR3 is TGCGCCAGCAGCCAGACGGAGGGACTTTACAACCGGGAGCTGTTTTTT.

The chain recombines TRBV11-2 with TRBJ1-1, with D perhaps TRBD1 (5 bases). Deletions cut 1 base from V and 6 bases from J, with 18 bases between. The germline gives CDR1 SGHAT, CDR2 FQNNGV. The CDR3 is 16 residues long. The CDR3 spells CASSLVSMGVASEAFF. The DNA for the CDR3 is TGTGCCAGCAGCTTAGTATCCATGGGGGTTGCGTCTGAAGCTTTCTTT.

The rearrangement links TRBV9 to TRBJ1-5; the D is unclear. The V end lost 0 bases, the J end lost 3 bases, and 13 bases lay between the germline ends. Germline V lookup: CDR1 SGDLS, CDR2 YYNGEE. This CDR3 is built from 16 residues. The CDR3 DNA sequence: TGTGCCAGCAGCGTAGGTCCAGGCGAGCCCAATCAGCCCCAGCATTTT. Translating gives CASSVGPGEPNQPQHF. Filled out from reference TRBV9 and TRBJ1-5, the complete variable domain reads DSGVTQTPKHLITATGQRVTLRCSPRSGDLSVYWYQQSLDQGLQFLIQYYNGEERAKGNILERFSAQQFPDLHSELNLSSLELGDSALYFCASSVGPGEPNQPQHFGDGTRLSIL.